The sequence of this T cell receptor (beta chain) was determined in a study of beta chain features in type 1 diabetes (dated by TCRdb to about 2018). For context, the study as a whole: Patients and healthy donors did not differ in mean age, gender distribution, total cell number or subset yield. A total of around 110,000,000 sorted cells were examined across all samples, and RNA yield correlated strongly with the number of cells per subset. The study compared the TCRB repertoires of sorted circulating CD4+ T cell subsets in recently diagnosed type 1 diabetes patients with those in matched healthy donors. Naive and central memory subsets were obtained from all 28 donors, but regulatory and stem cell-like memory subsets were isolated from only 8 patients and roughly eight healthy donors.

The High Capacity cDNA Reverse Transcription Kit was used to reverse transcribe all of the isolated RNA, meaning that expressed TCRB transcripts were what got sequenced. Deep immunoSEQ sequencing was applied to naive, central memory and regulatory T cell samples, giving an average of roughly 3.3 million total reads per sample. After sorted cells were lysed in RLT buffer, RNA was extracted with DNase-treated RNeasy Micro or Mini kits, with the choice depending on cell number. Each cell subset was processed on its own to prevent cross-contamination, while patient and healthy donor samples were processed together. TCRB sequences were amplified from cDNA with the immunoSEQ multiplex PCR, producing 87-bp fragments spanning the CDR3 region. Sequencing of the amplicons was performed on the Illumina HiSeq platform. The original pipeline was this. Synthetic template baselines were used to correct PCR bias computationally, reads within Hamming distance 2 were collapsed, and singletons that could not be merged were discarded. By aligning reads against IMGT, V, D and J genes, CDR3 length, and insertions or deletions at six rearrangement sites were assigned. Within each subset, clonotype counts were normalized to the number of sorted cells before true diversity and Gini coefficients were calculated with the tcR R package. Repertoire sharing was quantified using the overlap coefficient calculated on TCRB nucleotide sequences. Out-of-frame TCRB sequences from naive cells were analyzed as a proxy for the pre-selection repertoire. Entries here come from immuneACCESS through TCRdb and include only in-frame sequences with V and J called. Some clones fail to appear in such tables; in the studies checked, an unresolved V gene covers under half of the shortfall, and the cause of the remainder is unknown. The D gene and trimming were derived from the DNA, and the V and J assignments and clone size from that table. The sample table contains more than 250,000 clones; only one count was recorded for around 21% of them. The top ten constitute 0.025% to 0.035% of the sample.

A note on this clone: The antigen it binds to is not known. No much larger clonotype is one base removed from it; base qualities were not supplied.

Overall results and qualifications from the work: Because small numbers of individuals were included in the HLA sub-analyses, any influence of HLA type on TCRB rearrangement was left unresolved. Fewer insertions and more nucleotide deletions at VDJ recombination sites were observed in patients with type 1 diabetes, implying thymic rearrangement abnormalities. Shorter templates might have been favored by PCR, but patient and control samples were amplified and corrected together, so both groups would have been affected equally by any skew. Naive, central memory and regulatory TCRB repertoires appeared to be more similar among patients than among healthy donors. Because cDNA was sequenced instead of genomic DNA, activated cells with high expression could be over-represented, although the groups did not differ in activation or CD3 levels. Type 1 diabetes patients showed a moderate but significant shortening of TCRB CDR3 length in all four CD4+ subsets.

The CDR3 starts with the cysteine, ends with the phenylalanine, and has 14 residues. This entry keeps only the CDR3 DNA: 42 bases, framed from base 1. The CDR1 and CDR2 encoded by the germline V gene are SGHTA and FQGNSA. Deletion took 3 bases off V and 6 bases off J, with a span of 14 bases between the germline ends. From each donor, a single peripheral blood sample of approximately 110 mL on average was drawn into heparinised tubes. A BD FACSAria II and a panel including CD45RO, CCR7, CD25, CD127, CD95 and CD27 were used to sort naive, central memory, regulatory and stem cell-like memory CD4+ T cells. Every sorted population had a purity above 98%. PBMCs were separated immediately by Lymphoprep density gradient centrifugation and were stained directly, without being cultured. To minimize batch effects, samples were stained and sorted in pairs, one healthy donor with one patient per experiment.

The chain joins TRBV7-2 to TRBJ1-2; the D gene remains uncertain. Material: naive CD4+ T cells from blood. The sample's cell subset or site label, in plain terms: true naive CD4+ T cells. The TCR originated in a woman aged 40 to 50 with type 1 diabetes. The CDR3 protein sequence reads: CASSFRAGDNGYTF. The DNA reads as follows: TGTGCCAGCAGCTTTCGAGCCGGGGATAATGGCTACACCTTC.